This T cell receptor (beta chain) stems from a study of technical replicates of blood from a handful of donors (dated by TCRdb to the late 2010s). Worth noting for this clone: Its antigen target is currently unknown. Nothing much larger sits one base from this clone, and base qualities are not available. Other DNA sequences in this specimen translate into the identical CDR3.

Libraries were prepared through the immunoSEQ multiplex PCR assay. Not all clones reach the TCRdb copy of this immuneACCESS table, which keeps in-frame sequences only. Checked studies attribute under half of the gap to unresolved V genes and leave the rest unexplained. A total of more than 80,000 clones appear in this sample, 85% to 95% of them only once. The top ten constitute 0.34% of the sample. Sequenced: T cells isolated from PBMCs. The receptor's source is a human donor in good health.

The DNA sequence is TGTGCCAGCAGTTCGGGACAGGGGAGCGGCTACACCTTC. Its coded protein is CASSSGQGSGYTF. The chain links TRBV28 with TRBJ1-2; 10 central nucleotides agree with TRBD1. Trimming removed 4 bases from V and 8 bases from J; the gene matches leave 4 bases unexplained. Counted from cysteine to phenylalanine, this CDR3 has 13 amino acids. The entry retains the CDR3 DNA only, 39 bases that are in frame from base 1. CDR1 is given as MDHEN and CDR2 as SYDVKM, both from the germline V gene.